This entry features one TCR beta chain sequence. The antigen is undetermined. This sample is part of a study of cytomegalovirus exposure and HLA in healthy donors. Background on the study: The 95 to 150 validation repertoires and the approximately 640 first-cohort repertoires shared a platform, a later analysis reported.

Using immunoSEQ multiplex PCR, the repertoire was profiled, and TCRdb retains in-frame clones only, with some absent. Found here are around 66,000 clones, 97% of them singletons; the top ten hold under 2%. Trimming pared 4 bases from V and 8 bases from J, leaving 18 bases between. CDR1 is MNHEY and CDR2 is SVGAGI in the germline V gene. This CDR3 region has 15 residues. Points from the study as a whole: Among TCR beta chains, those listed as cytomegalovirus-associated numbered 164.

The chain employs TRBV6-5 and TRBJ2-1, with a possible D match to TRBD2 (5 bases). Sample: PBMCs. This receptor was taken from a woman aged 18-29 years in good health and CMV-seropositive. This chain's CDR3 is CASSFKTGAGDEQFF. The CDR3 bases are TGTGCCAGCAGTTTCAAGACCGGCGCGGGCGATGAGCAGTTCTTC.